The source of this TCR beta chain is a study of control samples from healthy donors and cancer patients (TCRdb year 2020). Sequences MNHEY (CDR1) and SVGEGT (CDR2) are obtained from the germline V gene. Deletion took 3 bases off V and 2 bases off J, with a span of 9 bases between the germline ends. The CDR3 runs 14 residues from the cysteine to the phenylalanine. The DNA shown is the 42-base CDR3, in frame from base 1. Preparation of the library involved the immunoSEQ multiplex PCR assay. This immuneACCESS table, as held by TCRdb, lists in-frame sequences with V and J called but not all clones. Of the missing ones, under half trace to an unresolved V gene in checked studies; the others have no known cause. The sample table shows about 160,000 clones, and roughly 94% are seen once. Of the sample, 13% to 15% is held by the ten largest clones. Of note for this clone: Its antigen remains unidentified. No qualities accompany the bases; no much larger clone lies one base away.

The sequence derives from a man in his 60s with colorectal cancer. The V gene is TRBV6-2 or TRBV6-3 and the J gene is TRBJ2-3, with the D gene tentatively TRBD1 or TRBD2, based on 6 matching bases in each. Material for sequencing was PBMCs. The bases read TGTGCCAGCAGTTATGGGGGGCCCACAGATACGCAGTATTTT. Protein translation: CASSYGGPTDTQYF.